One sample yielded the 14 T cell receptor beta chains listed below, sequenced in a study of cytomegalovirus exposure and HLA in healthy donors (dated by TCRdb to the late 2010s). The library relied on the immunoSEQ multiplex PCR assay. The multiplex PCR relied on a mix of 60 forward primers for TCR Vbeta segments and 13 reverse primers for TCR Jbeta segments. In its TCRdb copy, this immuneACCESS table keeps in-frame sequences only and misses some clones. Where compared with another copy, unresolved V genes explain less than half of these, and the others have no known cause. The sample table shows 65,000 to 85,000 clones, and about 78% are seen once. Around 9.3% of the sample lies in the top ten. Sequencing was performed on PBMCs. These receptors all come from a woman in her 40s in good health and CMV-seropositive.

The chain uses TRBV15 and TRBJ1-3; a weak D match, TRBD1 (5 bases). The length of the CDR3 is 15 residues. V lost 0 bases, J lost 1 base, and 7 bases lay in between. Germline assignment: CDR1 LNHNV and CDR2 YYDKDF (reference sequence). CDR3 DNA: TGTGCCACCAGCAGAGACGGGACTTCTGGAAACACCATATATTTT. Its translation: CATSRDGTSGNTIYF.

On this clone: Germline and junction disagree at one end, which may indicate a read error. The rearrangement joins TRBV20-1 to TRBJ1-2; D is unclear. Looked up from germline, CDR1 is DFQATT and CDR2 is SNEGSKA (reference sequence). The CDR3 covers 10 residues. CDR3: CSARGSVYTF. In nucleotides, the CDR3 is TGCAGTGCGAGAGGGTCGGTCTACACCTTC.

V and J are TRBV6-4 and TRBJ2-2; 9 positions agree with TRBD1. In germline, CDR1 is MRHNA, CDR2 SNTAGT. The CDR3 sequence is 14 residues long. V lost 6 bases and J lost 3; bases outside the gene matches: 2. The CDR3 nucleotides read TGTGCCAGCAGCCGGGACAGGGACACCGGGGAGCTGTTTTTT. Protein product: CASSRDRDTGELFF.

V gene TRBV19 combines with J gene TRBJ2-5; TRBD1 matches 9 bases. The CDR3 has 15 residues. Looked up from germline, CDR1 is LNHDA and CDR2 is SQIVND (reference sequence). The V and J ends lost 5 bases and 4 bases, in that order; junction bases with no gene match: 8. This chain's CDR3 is CASSLRDRAGETQYF. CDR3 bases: TGTGCCAGTAGTCTCCGGGACAGGGCAGGAGAGACCCAGTACTTC.

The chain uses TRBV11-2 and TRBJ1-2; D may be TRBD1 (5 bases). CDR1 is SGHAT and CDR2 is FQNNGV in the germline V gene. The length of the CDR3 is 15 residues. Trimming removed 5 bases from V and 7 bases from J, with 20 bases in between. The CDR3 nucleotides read TGTGCCAGCAGCCACGACACGTGGGGGGATAGTGGCTACACCTTC. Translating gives CASSHDTWGDSGYTF.

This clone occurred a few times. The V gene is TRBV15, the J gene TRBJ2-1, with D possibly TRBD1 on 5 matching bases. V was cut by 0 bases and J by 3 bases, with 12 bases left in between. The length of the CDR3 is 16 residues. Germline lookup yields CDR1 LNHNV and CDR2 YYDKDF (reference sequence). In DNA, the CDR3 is TGTGCCACCAGCAGAGATAGACAGAACCTCTACAATGAGCAGTTCTTC. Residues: CATSRDRQNLYNEQFF.

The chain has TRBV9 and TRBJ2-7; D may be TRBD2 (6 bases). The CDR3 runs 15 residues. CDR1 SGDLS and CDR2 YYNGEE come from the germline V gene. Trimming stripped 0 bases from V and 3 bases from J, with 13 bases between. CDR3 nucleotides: TGTGCCAGCAGCGTAGGTACTAGCCAATTCTACGAGCAGTACTTC. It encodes CASSVGTSQFYEQYF.

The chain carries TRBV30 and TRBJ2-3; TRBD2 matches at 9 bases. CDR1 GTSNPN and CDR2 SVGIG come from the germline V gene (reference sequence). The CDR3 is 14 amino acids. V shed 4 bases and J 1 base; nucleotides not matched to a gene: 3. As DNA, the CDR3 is TGTGCCTGGAACCCTAGCGGGGGCACAGATACGCAGTATTTT. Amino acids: CAWNPSGGTDTQYF.

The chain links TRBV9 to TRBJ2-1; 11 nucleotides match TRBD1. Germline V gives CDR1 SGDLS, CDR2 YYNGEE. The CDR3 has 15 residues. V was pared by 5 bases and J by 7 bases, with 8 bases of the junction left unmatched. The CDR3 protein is CASRRGTGGGNEQFF. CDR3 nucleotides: TGTGCCAGCAGAAGAGGGACAGGGGGGGGAAATGAGCAGTTCTTC. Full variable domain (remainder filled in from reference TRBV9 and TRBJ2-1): DSGVTQTPKHLITATGQRVTLRCSPRSGDLSVYWYQQSLDQGLQFLIQYYNGEERAKGNILERFSAQQFPDLHSELNLSSLELGDSALYFCASRRGTGGGNEQFFGPGTRLTVL.

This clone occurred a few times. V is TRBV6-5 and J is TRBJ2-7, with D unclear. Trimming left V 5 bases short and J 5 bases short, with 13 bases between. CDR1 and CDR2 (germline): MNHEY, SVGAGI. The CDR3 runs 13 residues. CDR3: CASSETVWNEQYF. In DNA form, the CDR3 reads TGTGCCAGCAGTGAAACAGTATGGAACGAGCAGTACTTC.

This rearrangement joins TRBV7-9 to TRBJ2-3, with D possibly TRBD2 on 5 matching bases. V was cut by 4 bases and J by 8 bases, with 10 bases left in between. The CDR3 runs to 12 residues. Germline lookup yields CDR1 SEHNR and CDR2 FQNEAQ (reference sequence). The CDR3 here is CASSSGAGTQYF. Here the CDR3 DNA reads TGTGCCAGCAGCTCGGGTGCGGGTACGCAGTATTTT.

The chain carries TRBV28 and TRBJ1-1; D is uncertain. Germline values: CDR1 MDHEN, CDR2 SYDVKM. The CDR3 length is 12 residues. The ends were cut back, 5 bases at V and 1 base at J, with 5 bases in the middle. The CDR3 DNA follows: TGTGCCAGCAGTGCGGGGAACACTGAAGCTTTCTTT. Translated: CASSAGNTEAFF.

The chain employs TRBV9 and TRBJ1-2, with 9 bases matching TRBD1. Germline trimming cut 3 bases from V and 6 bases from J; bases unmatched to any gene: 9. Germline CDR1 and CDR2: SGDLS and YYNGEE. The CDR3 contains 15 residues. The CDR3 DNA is TGTGCCAGCAGCGCAGGGACAGGGTGGTCTGATGGCTACACCTTC. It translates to CASSAGTGWSDGYTF.

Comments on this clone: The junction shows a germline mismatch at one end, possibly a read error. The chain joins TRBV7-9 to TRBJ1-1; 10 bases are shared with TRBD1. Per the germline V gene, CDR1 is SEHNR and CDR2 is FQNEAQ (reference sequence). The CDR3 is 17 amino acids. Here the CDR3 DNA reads TGTTCCAGCAGCTTCGGTTTCTCCGGGACAGGGGCCACTGAAGCTTTCTTT. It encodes CSSSFGFSGTGATEAFF.